The 15 T cell receptor beta chains reported below all come from one sample, sequenced in a study of shared T cell receptors in the human thymus. Some clones are missing from TCRdb's copy, which holds only in-frame ones; the method was immunoSEQ multiplex PCR. The sample records 640,000 or so clones, around 87% being singletons. The sample was also reused in another study, on human thymus T cells.

The sequencing input was thymocytes. All receptors derive from a boy under two years old with a congenital heart defect.

The rearrangement uses TRBV28 and TRBJ1-1; 7 bases map to TRBD1. This CDR3 spans 17 amino acids. CDR1 is MDHEN and CDR2 is SYDVKM in the germline V gene. V lost 5 bases to trimming and J lost 2 bases; unmatched junction nucleotides: 14. The CDR3 region has the DNA TGTGCCAGCAGTCGGCCGGGACAGCCAGCACTTAACACTGAAGCTTTCTTT. The encoded protein is CASSRPGQPALNTEAFF.

The genes are TRBV11-2 and TRBJ2-5; TRBD2 is a possible D gene (5 bases). Per the germline V gene, CDR1 is SGHAT and CDR2 is FQNNGV. The CDR3 totals 15 residues. The V end was cut by 5 bases, the J end by 1 base, with 14 bases between. The chain's CDR3 is CASSPQAGPQETQYF. The CDR3 nucleotides read TGTGCCAGCAGCCCCCAGGCGGGCCCCCAAGAGACCCAGTACTTC.

The chain joins TRBV2 to TRBJ1-5, with D unclear. This CDR3 has 13 amino acids. The germline V gene has CDR1 SNHLY and CDR2 FYNNEI. The V end lost 6 bases, the J end lost 9 bases, and 15 bases lay between the germline ends. This CDR3 is CASSVHDRWPQHF. The CDR3 DNA reads as TGTGCCAGCAGCGTACATGATCGCTGGCCCCAGCATTTT. The variable domain in full, completed from reference TRBV2 and TRBJ1-5, reads EPEVTQTPSHQVTQMGQEVILRCVPISNHLYFYWYRQILGQKVEFLVSFYNNEISEKSEIFDDQFSVERPDGSNFTLKIRSTKLEDSAMYFCASSVHDRWPQHFGDGTRLSIL.

V gene TRBV7-8 combines with J gene TRBJ1-2; D unresolved. Trimming cost V 0 bases and J 4 bases, with 9 bases left between them. The CDR3 sequence is 14 residues long. Germline CDR1 SGHVS, CDR2 FQNEAQ. In nucleotides, the CDR3 is TGTGCCAGCAGCTTAGCTGGAGGGCCCTATGGCTACACCTTC. Protein product: CASSLAGGPYGYTF.

This rearrangement joins TRBV27 to TRBJ2-2; 8 nucleotides align to TRBD2. Looked up from germline, CDR1 is MNHEY and CDR2 is SMNVEV (reference sequence). Trimming at V came to 8 bases and at J to 0 bases, leaving 2 bases not matched to a gene. This CDR3 is 14 amino acids long. This CDR3 is CASGGLANTGELFF. The CDR3 bases are TGTGCCAGCGGGGGACTAGCGAACACCGGGGAGCTGTTTTTT.

The V call is TRBV15, the J call TRBJ1-3; a possible D gene is TRBD1 (6 bases). This CDR3 is built from 17 residues. Trimming left V 3 bases short and J 4 bases short, with 19 bases between. Germline CDR1 and CDR2: LNHNV and YYDKDF (reference sequence). DNA of the CDR3: TGTGCCACCAGCAGGACAGGTGGTCTTCGCTCCGGAAACACCATATATTTT. Its translation is CATSRTGGLRSGNTIYF.

The J gene is TRBJ1-1, the V gene TRBV7-8; 7 bases line up with TRBD1. Germline V CDR1 and CDR2: SGHVS, FQNEAQ. The CDR3 loop spans 14 amino acids. Unmatched junction bases numbered 7, after V lost 5 bases and J lost 4 bases. The DNA of the CDR3 is TGTGCCAGCAGCCACTTACAGGGGATCACTGAAGCTTTCTTT. It yields the protein CASSHLQGITEAFF. The whole variable domain, remainder taken from reference TRBV7-8 and TRBJ1-1, is GAGVSQSPRYKVAKRGQDVALRCDPISGHVSLFWYQQALGQGPEFLTYFQNEAQLDKSGLPSDRFFAERPEGSVSTLKIQRTQQEDSAVYLCASSHLQGITEAFFGQGTRLTVV.

This chain joins TRBV20-1 and TRBJ2-7, with 7 bases identical to TRBD1. CDR1 is DFQATT and CDR2 is SNEGSKA in the germline V gene (reference sequence). This CDR3 comprises 10 residues. CDR3 nucleotides: TGCAGATCACAGGGGCTCGAGCAGTACTTC. Translated, it gives CRSQGLEQYF.

The genes are TRBV19 and TRBJ2-4; D may be TRBD1 (6 bases). The germline gives CDR1 LNHDA, CDR2 SQIVND (reference sequence). The CDR3 runs 18 residues. V shed 3 bases and J shed 6 bases, with 24 bases lying between them. CDR3: CASSMPDRFLAKGNIQYF. The CDR3 bases are TGTGCCAGTAGTATGCCCGACAGGTTCCTCGCGAAGGGAAACATTCAGTACTTC.

The rearrangement joins TRBV5-6 to TRBJ2-7; TRBD1 might be the D (6 bases). The V gene lost 5 bases and the J gene lost 2 bases, with 11 bases spanning the gap. CDR3 length: 13 residues. Germline V gene lookup returns CDR1 SGHDT and CDR2 YYEEEE. CDR3 DNA sequence: TGTGCCAGCAGATCAACAGGGACCTACGAGCAGTACTTC. It yields the protein CASRSTGTYEQYF.

In this sample, this clone turned up once. The J gene is TRBJ2-2, the V gene TRBV4-1, with TRBD2 identical over 10 bases. V shed 4 bases, J shed 2 bases, and the junction held 4 bases outside the gene matches. The germline V gene has CDR1 MGHRA and CDR2 YSYEKL. The CDR3 is made up of 16 amino acids. The CDR3 bases are TGCGCCAGCAGCCCTCTAGCGGGGGCCAACACCGGGGAGCTGTTTTTT. It codes for CASSPLAGANTGELFF.

This clone was observed a handful of times. V is TRBV4-1 and J is TRBJ2-2; TRBD1 aligns across 9 bases. The germline CDR1 and CDR2 sequences are MGHRA and YSYEKL. Germline trimming cut 2 bases from V and 3 bases from J; bases unmatched to any gene: 19. This CDR3 has 21 residues. The CDR3 loop reads CASSQLNFIGTGRTDTGELFF. The CDR3 bases are TGCGCCAGCAGCCAACTTAACTTCATTGGGACAGGGAGGACGGACACCGGGGAGCTGTTTTTT.

The chain recombines TRBV2 with TRBJ2-1, with D possibly TRBD1 on 5 matching bases. Germline V gene lookup returns CDR1 SNHLY and CDR2 FYNNEI. The CDR3 length is 14 residues. Trimming took off 1 base at V and 13 bases at J, with 17 bases between the two ends. The CDR3 spells CASSEGQGYGSQFF. Written as DNA, the CDR3 is TGTGCCAGCAGTGAAGGGCAGGGATATGGGTCACAGTTCTTC.

The rearrangement joins TRBV28 to TRBJ1-5; D is unresolved. The CDR3 loop spans 15 amino acids. CDR1 MDHEN and CDR2 SYDVKM come from the germline V gene. The germline V and J ends were trimmed by 2 bases and 0 bases, with 8 bases remaining between them. CDR3 DNA: TGTGCCAGCAGTTTAAACAGCCATAGCAATCAGCCCCAGCATTTT. As protein: CASSLNSHSNQPQHF.

This chain uses TRBV6-6 with TRBJ1-1, with 7 bases aligning to TRBD1. With V trimmed by 5 bases and J by 5 bases, 8 bases remained unmatched. The CDR3 covers 14 residues. The germline V gene has CDR1 MNHNY and CDR2 SVGAGI (reference sequence). The CDR3 nucleotides read TGTGCCAGCAGTAGAAGACAGGGAGGTACTGAAGCTTTCTTT. This translates into CASSRRQGGTEAFF.